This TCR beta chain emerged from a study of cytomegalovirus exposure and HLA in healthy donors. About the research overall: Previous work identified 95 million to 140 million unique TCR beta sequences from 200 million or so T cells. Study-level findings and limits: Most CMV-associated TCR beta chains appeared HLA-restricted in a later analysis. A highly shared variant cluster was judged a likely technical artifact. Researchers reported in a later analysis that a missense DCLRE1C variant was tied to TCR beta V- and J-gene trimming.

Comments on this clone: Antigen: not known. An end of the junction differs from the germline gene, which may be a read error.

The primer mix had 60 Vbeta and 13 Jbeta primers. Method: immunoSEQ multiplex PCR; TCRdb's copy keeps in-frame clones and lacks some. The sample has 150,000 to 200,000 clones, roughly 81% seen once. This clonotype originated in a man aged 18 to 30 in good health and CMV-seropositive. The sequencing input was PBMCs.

CDR3 amino acids: CASSFSGQGPDF. Here the CDR3 DNA reads TGCGCCAGCAGCTTTTCGGGACAGGGGCCTGACTTC. The chain joins TRBV5-1 to TRBJ2-7; 10 bases align to TRBD1. The germline V gene has CDR1 SGHRS and CDR2 YFSETQ. The length of the CDR3 is 12 residues.